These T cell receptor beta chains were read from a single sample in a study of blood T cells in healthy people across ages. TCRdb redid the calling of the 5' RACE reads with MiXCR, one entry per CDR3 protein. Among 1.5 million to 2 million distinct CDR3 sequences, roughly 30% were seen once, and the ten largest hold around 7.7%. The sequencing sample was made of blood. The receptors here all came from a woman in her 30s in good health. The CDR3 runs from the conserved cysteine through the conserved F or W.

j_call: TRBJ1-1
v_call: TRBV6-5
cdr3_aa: CASNKGGYTEAFF

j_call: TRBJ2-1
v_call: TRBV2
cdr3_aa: CASSDRLLSRYNEQFF

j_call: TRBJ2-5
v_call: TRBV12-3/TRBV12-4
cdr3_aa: CASSHTGTGKETQYF

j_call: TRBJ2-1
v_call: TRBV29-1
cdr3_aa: CSVDAEQFF

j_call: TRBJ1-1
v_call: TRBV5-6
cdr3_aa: CASSLALTGRRDTEAFF

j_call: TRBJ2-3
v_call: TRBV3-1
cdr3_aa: CASSPLEGYTDTQYF

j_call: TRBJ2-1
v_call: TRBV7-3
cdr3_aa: CASSPTVVASFHEQFF

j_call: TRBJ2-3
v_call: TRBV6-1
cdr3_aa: CASDKREGADTQYF

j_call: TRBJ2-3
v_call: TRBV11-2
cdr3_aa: CASSLSHVGDTQYF

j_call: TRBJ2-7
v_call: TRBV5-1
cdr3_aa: CASSLNTGVSYEQYF

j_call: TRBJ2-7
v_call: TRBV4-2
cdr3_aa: CASSQEGLDYEQYF

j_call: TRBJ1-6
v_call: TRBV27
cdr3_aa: CASSRIGGDSPLHF

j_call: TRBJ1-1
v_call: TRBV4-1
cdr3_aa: CTSSRAGGNTEAFF

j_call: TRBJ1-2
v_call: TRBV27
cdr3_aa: CASSQGTGSVYGYTF

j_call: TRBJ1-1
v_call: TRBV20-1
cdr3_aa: CSARAPVDIEAFF

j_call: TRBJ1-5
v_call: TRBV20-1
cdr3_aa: CSASQGRGNQPQHF

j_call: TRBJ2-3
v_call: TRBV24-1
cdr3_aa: CATSDPRDSHTDTQYF

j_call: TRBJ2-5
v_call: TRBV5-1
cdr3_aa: CASSYLLEGETQYF

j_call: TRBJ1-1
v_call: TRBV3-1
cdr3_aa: CASSLRGALRNTEAFF

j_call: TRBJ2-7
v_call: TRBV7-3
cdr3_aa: CASSFSGTGAASPEYEQYF

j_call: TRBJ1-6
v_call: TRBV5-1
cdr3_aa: CASSLYGGGAAYNSPLHF

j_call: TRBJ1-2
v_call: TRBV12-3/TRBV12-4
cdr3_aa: CASSFGHGVYGYTF

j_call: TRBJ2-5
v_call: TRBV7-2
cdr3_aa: CASSRPLAGEETQYF

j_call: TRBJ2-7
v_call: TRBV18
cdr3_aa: CASSPQDRVHEQYF

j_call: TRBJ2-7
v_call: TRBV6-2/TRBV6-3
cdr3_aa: CASSYSTSGSSYEQYF

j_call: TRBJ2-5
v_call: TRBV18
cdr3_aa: CASSPPSERETQYF

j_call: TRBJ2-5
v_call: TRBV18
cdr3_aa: CASSPATRETQYF

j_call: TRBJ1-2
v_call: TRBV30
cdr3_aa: CAWSEGYGYTF

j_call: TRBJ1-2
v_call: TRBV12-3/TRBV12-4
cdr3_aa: CASSLQGPDGYTF

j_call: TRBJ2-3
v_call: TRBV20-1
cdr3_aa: CSARTTILGTDTQYF

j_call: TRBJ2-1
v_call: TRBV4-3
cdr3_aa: CASSQERGSSYNEQFF

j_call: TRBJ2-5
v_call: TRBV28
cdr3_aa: CASRPRLARRQETQYF

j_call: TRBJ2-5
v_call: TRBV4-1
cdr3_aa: CASSQAGTGEKTQYF

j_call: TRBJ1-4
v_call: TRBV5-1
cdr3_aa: CASSLGAGEEEKLFF

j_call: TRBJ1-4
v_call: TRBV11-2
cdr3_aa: CASRGRGEKLFF

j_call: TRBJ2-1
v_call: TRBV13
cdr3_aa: CASSLPQGFRSYNEQFF

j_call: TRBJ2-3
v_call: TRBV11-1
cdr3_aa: CASSLIGLAGADTQYF

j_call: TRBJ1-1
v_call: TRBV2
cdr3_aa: CVSRKVAVEAFF

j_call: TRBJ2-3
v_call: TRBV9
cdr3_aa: CASSRLDSITDTQYF

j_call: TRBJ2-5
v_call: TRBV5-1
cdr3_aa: CASAEGRKETQYF

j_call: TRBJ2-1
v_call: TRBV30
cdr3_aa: CAWKRGVNEQFF

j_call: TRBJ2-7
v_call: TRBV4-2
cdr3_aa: CASSRGLLGSYEQYF

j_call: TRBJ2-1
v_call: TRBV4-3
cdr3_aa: CARSQDGKGMNEQFF

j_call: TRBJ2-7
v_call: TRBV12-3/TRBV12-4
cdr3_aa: CASSLAPYLRGAPYEQYF

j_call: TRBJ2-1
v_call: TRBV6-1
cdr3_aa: CASRGLAGGSSYNEQFF

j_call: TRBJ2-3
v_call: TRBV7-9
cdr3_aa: CASSFTGGLGTDTQYF

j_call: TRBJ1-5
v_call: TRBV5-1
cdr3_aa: CASSVEPFQPQHF

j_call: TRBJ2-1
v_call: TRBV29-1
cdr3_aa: CSVVRGGGEQFF

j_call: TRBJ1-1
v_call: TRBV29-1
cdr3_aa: CSVEGGRGEAFF

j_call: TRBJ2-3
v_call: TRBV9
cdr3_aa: CASSVEISDTQYF

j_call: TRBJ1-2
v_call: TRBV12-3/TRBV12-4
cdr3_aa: CASSFVHYGYTF

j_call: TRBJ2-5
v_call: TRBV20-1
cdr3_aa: CSATRQGARETQYF

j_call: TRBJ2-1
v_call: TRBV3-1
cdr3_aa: CASSQDRLAGGSTYNEQFF

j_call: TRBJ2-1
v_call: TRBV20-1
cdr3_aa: CSALHRGGRGEQFF